Listed here are 12 T cell receptor beta chains from one sample, sequenced in a study of blood T cell repertoires in COVID-19. Some clones are missing from TCRdb's copy, which holds only in-frame ones; the method was immunoSEQ multiplex PCR. The sample gives about 260,000 clones, approximately 90% of which show up once; 0.87% is in the top ten. The sample consisted of PBMCs or T cells enriched from blood (not recorded which). Source of these receptors: a man over 45 who had been exposed to COVID-19.

The rearrangement joins TRBV7-2 to TRBJ2-5; tentatively, D is TRBD2 (5 bases). The germline V and J ends were trimmed by 0 bases and 5 bases, with 10 bases remaining between them. The CDR3 sequence is 14 residues long. CDR1 and CDR2 (germline): SGHTA, FQGNSA. CDR3 coding DNA: TGTGCCAGCAGCTTAGCGGCTAGCCGGGAGACCCAGTACTTC. Translated: CASSLAASRETQYF.

The genes are TRBV7-2 and TRBJ2-7, with D maybe TRBD2 (6 bases). The CDR3 totals 14 residues. Deletions cut 3 bases from V and 0 bases from J, with 9 bases between. Germline V CDR1 and CDR2: SGHTA, FQGNSA. The CDR3: CASSFRSGSYEQYF. CDR3 bases: TGTGCCAGCAGCTTTCGTAGCGGCTCCTACGAGCAGTACTTC.

This chain uses TRBV19 with TRBJ2-3, with TRBD1 matching 8 bases. CDR1 is LNHDA and CDR2 is SQIVND in the germline V gene (reference sequence). V trimming: 7 bases; J trimming: 4 bases; junction bases outside the gene matches: 4. The CDR3 is 13 amino acids. The CDR3 reads CASIRQGSDTQYF. For the CDR3, the DNA is TGTGCCAGTATCCGACAGGGGTCAGATACGCAGTATTTT.

This sequence joins TRBV5-1 and TRBJ1-2; perhaps TRBD1 as D (6 bases). Germline V gives CDR1 SGHRS, CDR2 YFSETQ. The V end was cut by 0 bases, the J end by 4 bases, with 10 bases between. CDR3 length: 14 residues. The CDR3 nucleotides read TGCGCCAGCAGCTTGGAATCGGACAGCTATGGCTACACCTTC. Protein: CASSLESDSYGYTF. The full variable domain, with the rest looked up from reference TRBV5-1 and TRBJ1-2, is KAGVTQTPRYLIKTRGQQVTLSCSPISGHRSVSWYQQTPGQGLQFLFEYFSETQRNKGNFPGRFSGRQFSNSRSEMNVSTLELGDSALYLCASSLESDSYGYTFGSGTRLTVV.

The chain combines TRBV12-3 or TRBV12-4 with TRBJ2-1; D remains ambiguous. V shed 5 bases and J shed 11 bases, with 10 bases lying between them. The CDR3 runs 11 residues. DNA of the CDR3: TGTGCCAGCAGTCCCCGGGTGAAGCAGTTCTTC. Its protein product is CASSPRVKQFF.

This clone was detected only a few times. This sequence joins TRBV28 and TRBJ2-7, with TRBD2 matching over 9 bases. The CDR3 is 16 residues long. Germline loops: CDR1 MDHEN, CDR2 SYDVKM. J gave up 2 bases and V 1 base, and 6 bases lay outside the gene matches. The CDR3 sequence is CASSLLSGGSPYEQYF. The CDR3 region has the DNA TGTGCCAGCAGTTTATTAAGCGGGGGGTCCCCCTACGAGCAGTACTTC.

The J gene is TRBJ2-7, the V gene TRBV7-2, with D possibly matching TRBD2 (6 bases). V dropped 5 bases and J dropped 0 bases, with 14 bases sitting between them. The germline V gene encodes CDR1 SGHTA and CDR2 FQGNSA. The CDR3 is 15 amino acids. The CDR3: CASSPLRGASYEQYF. The CDR3 DNA follows: TGTGCCAGCAGCCCCTTGCGGGGCGCCTCCTACGAGCAGTACTTC.

The CDR3 spells CASSLGSGANYGYTF. The CDR3 DNA follows: TGCGCCAGCAGCTTGGGCTCAGGGGCTAACTATGGCTACACCTTC. The chain links TRBV5-1 to TRBJ1-2; weak D call: TRBD1 (6 bases). The V end lost 0 bases, the J end lost 0 bases, and 9 bases lay between the germline ends. CDR3 length equals 15 residues. The germline V gene encodes CDR1 SGHRS and CDR2 YFSETQ.

The chain recombines TRBV7-9 with TRBJ2-7; 7 bases match TRBD1. From germline, CDR1 is SEHNR and CDR2 FQNEAQ (reference sequence). Trimming at V came to 5 bases and at J to 0 bases, leaving 16 bases not matched to a gene. CDR3 length: 18 residues. As DNA, the CDR3 is TGTGCCAGCAGCAAAAAACCCCGGGACAGATCCTTCTCCTACGAGCAGTACTTC. It translates to CASSKKPRDRSFSYEQYF.

The chain employs TRBV6-4 and TRBJ2-3; a weak D match, TRBD1 (5 bases). Germline CDR1 MRHNA, CDR2 SNTAGT. V gave up 6 bases and J gave up 0 bases, with 13 bases separating them. The CDR3 covers 15 residues. This chain's CDR3 is CASSFSTDSTDTQYF. CDR3 coding DNA: TGTGCCAGCAGCTTCTCGACAGATAGCACAGATACGCAGTATTTT.

This rearrangement joins TRBV30 to TRBJ2-1; TRBD2 matches 9 bases. In germline, CDR1 is GTSNPN, CDR2 SVGIG (reference sequence). V gave up 5 bases and J gave up 8 bases; unmatched junction bases: 7. CDR3 length: 13 residues. CDR3 in DNA: TGTGCCTGGGGGGTAGCGGGGGTGTATGAGCAGTTCTTC. Protein product: CAWGVAGVYEQFF. The full variable domain, its missing parts supplied by reference TRBV30 and TRBJ2-1, is SQTIHQWPATLVQPVGSPLSLECTVEGTSNPNLYWYRQAAGRGLQLLFYSVGIGQISSEVPQNLSASRPQDRQFILSSKKLLLSDSGFYLCAWGVAGVYEQFFGPGTRLTVL.

The chain links TRBV28 to TRBJ2-7, with 9 bases aligning to TRBD2. The J segment lost 1 base and the V segment lost 2 bases, leaving 3 bases of the junction unmatched. The length of the CDR3 is 15 residues. The V gene's germline CDR1 is MDHEN and CDR2 SYDVKM. CDR3 sequence (DNA): TGTGCCAGCAGTTTAACTAGCGGGTCTTCCTACGAGCAGTACGTC. It encodes CASSLTSGSSYEQYV.